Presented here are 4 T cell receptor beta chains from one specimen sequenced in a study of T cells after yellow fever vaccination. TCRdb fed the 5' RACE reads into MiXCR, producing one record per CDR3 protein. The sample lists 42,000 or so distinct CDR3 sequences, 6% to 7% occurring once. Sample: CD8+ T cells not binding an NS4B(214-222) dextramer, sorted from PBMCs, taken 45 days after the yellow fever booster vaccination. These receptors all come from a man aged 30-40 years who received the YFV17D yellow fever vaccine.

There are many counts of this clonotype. The CDR3 spells CASSLGGDNEQFF. As DNA, the CDR3 is TGCGCCAGCAGCTTGGGGGGGGACAATGAGCAGTTCTTC. The chain recombines TRBV5-1 with TRBJ2-1, with D perhaps matching TRBD2 (6 bases). Trimming pared 0 bases from V and 5 bases from J, leaving 6 bases between. The germline V gene has CDR1 SGHRS and CDR2 YFSETQ. The length of the CDR3 is 13 residues. The full variable domain, in which reference TRBV5-1 and TRBJ2-1 provide the parts outside the CDR3, is KAGVTQTPRYLIKTRGQQVTLSCSPISGHRSVSWYQQTPGQGLQFLFEYFSETQRNKGNFPGRFSGRQFSNSRSEMNVSTLELGDSALYLCASSLGGDNEQFFGPGTRLTVL.

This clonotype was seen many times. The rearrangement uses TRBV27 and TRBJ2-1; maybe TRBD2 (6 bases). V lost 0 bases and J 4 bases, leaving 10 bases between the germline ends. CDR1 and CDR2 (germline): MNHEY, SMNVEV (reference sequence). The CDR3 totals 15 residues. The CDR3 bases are TGTGCCAGCAGTTTATCCGGCGGGAAGTACAATGAGCAGTTCTTC. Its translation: CASSLSGGKYNEQFF.

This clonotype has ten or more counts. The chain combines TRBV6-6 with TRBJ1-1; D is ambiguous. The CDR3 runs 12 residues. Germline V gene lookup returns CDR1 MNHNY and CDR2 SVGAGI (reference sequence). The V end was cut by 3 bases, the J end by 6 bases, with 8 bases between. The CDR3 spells CASSYNGAEAFF. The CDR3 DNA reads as TGTGCCAGCAGTTATAATGGGGCTGAAGCTTTCTTT.

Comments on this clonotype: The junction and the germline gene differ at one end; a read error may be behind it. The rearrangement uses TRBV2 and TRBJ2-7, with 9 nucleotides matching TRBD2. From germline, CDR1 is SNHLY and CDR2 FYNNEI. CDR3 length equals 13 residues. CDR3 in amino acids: CASKGLASSEQYF. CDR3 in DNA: TGTGCCAGCAAGGGACTAGCATCCTCCGAGCAGTACTTC. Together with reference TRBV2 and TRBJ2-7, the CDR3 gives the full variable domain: EPEVTQTPSHQVTQMGQEVILRCVPISNHLYFYWYRQILGQKVEFLVSFYNNEISEKSEIFDDQFSVERPDGSNFTLKIRSTKLEDSAMYFCASKGLASSEQYFGPGTRLTVT.